This T cell receptor beta chain was recorded in a study of T cells in Graves' hyperthyroidism and ophthalmopathy. RNA transcripts served as the template for amplifying TCR beta CDR3 regions. The TCR CDR3 first-round RT-PCR relied on the HTBI primer set. TCRdb reprocessed the multiplex PCR reads with MiXCR, giving one entry per CDR3 protein. The profile shows fewer than 350,000 distinct CDR3 sequences, around 15% of them singletons. The germline V gene encodes CDR1 SGHRS and CDR2 YFSETQ. The V end was cut by 0 bases, the J end by 7 bases, with 14 bases between. This CDR3 spans 14 amino acids. This clonotype was observed at least ten times. Subjects aged 18 to 65 presented with newly diagnosed hyperthyroidism of less than 2 months' duration. Diagnoses used clinical symptoms, serum thyroxine and TRAb, thyroid ultrasound and orbital computed tomography. PBMCs stemmed from around 10 ml fresh peripheral blood.

The J gene is TRBJ2-7, the V gene TRBV5-1, with unresolved D. The sequenced sample was blood. The receptor's source is a woman in her forties or fifties with Graves' hyperthyroidism that later progressed to Graves' ophthalmopathy. CDR3 loop: CASSLGPLLGEQYF. The DNA for the CDR3 is TGCGCCAGCAGCTTGGGCCCCCTCCTAGGGGAGCAGTACTTC.